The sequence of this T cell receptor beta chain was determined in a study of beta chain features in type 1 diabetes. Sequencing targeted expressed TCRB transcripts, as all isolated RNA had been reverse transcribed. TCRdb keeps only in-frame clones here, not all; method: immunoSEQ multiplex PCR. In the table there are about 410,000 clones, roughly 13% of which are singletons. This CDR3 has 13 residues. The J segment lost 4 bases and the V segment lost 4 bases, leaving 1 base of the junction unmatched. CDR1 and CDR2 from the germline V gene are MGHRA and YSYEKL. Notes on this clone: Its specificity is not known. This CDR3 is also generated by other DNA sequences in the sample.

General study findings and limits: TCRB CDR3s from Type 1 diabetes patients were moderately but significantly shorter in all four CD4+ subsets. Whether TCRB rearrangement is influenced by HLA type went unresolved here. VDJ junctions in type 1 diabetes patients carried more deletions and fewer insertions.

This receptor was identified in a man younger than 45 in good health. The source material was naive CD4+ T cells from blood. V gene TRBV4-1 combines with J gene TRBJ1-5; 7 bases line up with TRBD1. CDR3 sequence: CASSRTGNQPQHF. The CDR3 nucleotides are TGCGCCAGCAGCCGGACAGGAAATCAGCCCCAGCATTTT.